This T cell receptor (beta chain) was captured by sequencing in a study of cytomegalovirus exposure and HLA in healthy donors. Study results and limitations: It was only CMV serostatus that was available as immune exposure information.

Germline CDR1 is SQVTM and CDR2 is ANQGSEA. This CDR3 contains 15 residues. V lost 1 base and J lost 3, with 12 bases in between. Primers included in the PCR were 60 Vbeta and 13 Jbeta primers. Some clones are missing from TCRdb's copy, which holds only in-frame ones; the method was immunoSEQ multiplex PCR. The profile shows about 62,000 clones, 80% to 90% of them singletons. Remarks on this clone: Its antigen is not identified.

The chain has TRBV29-1 and TRBJ1-4; no reliable D call. The sequencing input was PBMCs. The sequence came from a man younger than 30 in good health and CMV-seronegative. This CDR3 is CSVEVRGGSNEKLFF. The CDR3, as DNA: TGCAGCGTTGAAGTCCGGGGTGGGTCTAATGAAAAACTGTTTTTT.